This entry lists 27 T cell receptor beta chains sequenced from one sample in a study of human T cells and chemical hapten exposure. Time point: patch test 1, 2 weeks after DPC sensitization. Regarding treatment: therapeutic diphenylcyclopropenone sensitization with weekly scalp DPC. TCRdb re-called the RACE reads with MiXCR, one entry per CDR3 protein. The sample includes some 79,000 distinct CDR3 sequences, under 9% of them seen just once. The sample in question was whole blood, obtained in connection with sensitization to the hapten diphenylcyclopropenone (DPC). These receptors all stem from a young woman with alopecia areata. Some clones in this sample may be carry-over from other donors' samples.

The chain links TRBV5-6 to TRBJ2-7; 7 positions agree with TRBD1. From germline, CDR1 is SGHDT and CDR2 YYEEEE. V lost 0 bases, J lost 2 bases, and 8 bases stayed unmatched. CDR3 size: 16 residues. The CDR3 spells CASSLVLGQGAYEQYF. CDR3 bases: TGTGCCAGCAGCTTGGTACTCGGGCAGGGGGCCTACGAGCAGTACTTC.

This clonotype was seen repeatedly, ten times or more. This chain links TRBV10-3 with TRBJ2-7; possibly TRBD1 for D (6 bases). Germline CDR1 reads ENHRY; CDR2 reads SYGVKD. The CDR3 consists of 14 residues. Trimming removed 5 bases at V and 1 base at J, with 12 bases between. The CDR3 DNA follows: TGTGCCATCAGTCGGGACACCACTTCCTACGAGCAGTACTTC. Protein product: CAISRDTTSYEQYF.

This clonotype was observed a few times. The chain employs TRBV27 and TRBJ1-2; D unclear. The CDR3 has 15 amino acids. Germline CDR1 reads MNHEY; CDR2 reads SMNVEV (reference sequence). V lost 2 bases and J 2 bases, leaving 12 bases between the germline ends. The CDR3 nucleotides are TGTGCCAGCAGTTTAGTTTTTGGAGGGAACTATGGCTACACCTTC. Translated: CASSLVFGGNYGYTF.

The J gene is TRBJ2-7, the V gene TRBV9, with no clear D. The V gene's germline CDR1 is SGDLS and CDR2 YYNGEE. This CDR3 is built from 14 residues. V lost 0 bases to trimming and J lost 5 bases, with 12 bases between them. The CDR3 region has the DNA TGTGCCAGCAGCGTAGGTGAGAACAGCGACGAGCAGTACTTC. Amino acids: CASSVGENSDEQYF.

The table lists this clonotype with many counts. V and J are TRBV5-4 and TRBJ2-1; the D is unclear. CDR1 and CDR2 (germline): SGHNT, YYREEE (reference sequence). V was clipped by 2 bases and J by 8 bases, with 14 bases between them. This CDR3 is built from 14 residues. The CDR3 region has the DNA TGTGCCAGCAGCTTTAGAAGGGCGGTCGATGAGCAGTTCTTC. Its protein product is CASSFRRAVDEQFF.

This clonotype was detected a few times. The chain is built from TRBV2 and TRBJ1-4; 9 positions agree with TRBD1. This CDR3 has 14 residues. V dropped 10 bases and J dropped 7; count of bases not matched to a gene: 10. Germline V lookup: CDR1 SNHLY, CDR2 FYNNEI. CDR3 amino acids: CATTGQGLGEKLFF. CDR3 bases: TGTGCCACAACAGGACAGGGGCTGGGTGAAAAACTGTTTTTT.

This clonotype was picked up many times. The rearrangement links TRBV7-6 to TRBJ1-3; D not certain. V lost 2 bases and J 0 bases, leaving 8 bases between the germline ends. CDR1 and CDR2 from the germline V gene are SGHVS and FNYEAQ. CDR3 length: 15 amino acids. CDR3 region: CASSLIESSGNTIYF. The CDR3 DNA sequence: TGTGCCAGCAGCTTAATAGAGAGCTCTGGAAACACCATATATTTT. Based on the CDR3 plus reference TRBV7-6 and TRBJ1-3, the full variable domain is GAGVSQSPRYKVTKRGQDVALRCDPISGHVSLYWYRQALGQGPEFLTYFNYEAQQDKSGLPNDRFSAERPEGSISTLTIQRTEQRDSAMYRCASSLIESSGNTIYFGEGSWLTVV.

The rearrangement links TRBV18 to TRBJ1-3; D is possibly TRBD1 (6 bases). V lost 5 bases, J lost 0 bases, and 11 bases lay in between. Germline CDR1 and CDR2: KGHSH and LQKENI. CDR3 size: 15 residues. Written as DNA, the CDR3 is TGTGCCAGCTCAACAGGACAGTCCTCTGGAAACACCATATATTTT. It translates to CASSTGQSSGNTIYF.

This clonotype was counted many times. The J gene is TRBJ1-1, the V gene TRBV6-1; D is possibly TRBD1 (6 bases). CDR1 is MNHNS and CDR2 is SASEGT in the germline V gene. The CDR3 has 14 amino acids. V gave up 2 bases and J gave up 5 bases, with 12 bases separating them. CDR3 coding DNA: TGTGCCAGCAGTGAATGGAGGGGGGATACTGAAGCTTTCTTT. Residues: CASSEWRGDTEAFF.

This chain connects TRBV29-1 to TRBJ1-1; 9 bases are a match to TRBD1. With V trimmed by 3 bases and J by 4 bases, 6 bases remained unmatched. The CDR3 is 14 amino acids. CDR1 and CDR2 (germline): SQVTM, ANQGSEA. CDR3 residues: CSVDRDRDFTEAFF. The CDR3 DNA reads TGCAGCGTTGACCGGGACAGGGACTTCACTGAAGCTTTCTTT.

The rearrangement joins TRBV20-1 to TRBJ1-6; D is undetermined. This CDR3 region has 15 residues. Trimming cost V 3 bases and J 5 bases, with 14 bases left between them. The V gene's germline CDR1 is DFQATT and CDR2 SNEGSKA (reference sequence). CDR3 coding DNA: TGCAGTGCTAGGGTCGTGGACCTCGATAATTCACCCCTCCACTTT. Residues: CSARVVDLDNSPLHF.

Ten or more counts support this clonotype. CDR3 bases: TGCGCCAGCAGCGCTACCGGGACAGGGGGAGTCGGTGCTGAAAAACTGTTTTTT. It encodes CASSATGTGGVGAEKLFF. V usage is TRBV5-1 and J usage is TRBJ1-4; 11 nucleotides match TRBD1. The CDR3 runs 18 residues. The germline CDR1 and CDR2 sequences are SGHRS and YFSETQ. V trimming: 4 bases; J trimming: 7 bases; junction bases outside the gene matches: 15.

This clonotype is a singleton in its sample. The CDR3: CASSGGTPRNTIYF. The DNA for the CDR3 is TGTGCCAGCAGTGGGGGGACACCGCGAAACACCATATATTTT. The V gene is TRBV2, the J gene TRBJ1-3; maybe TRBD1 (6 bases). V was clipped by 4 bases and J by 5 bases, with 12 bases between them. This CDR3 is built from 14 residues. Germline values: CDR1 SNHLY, CDR2 FYNNEI.

In this sample, this clonotype turned up many times. The chain is built from TRBV6-6 and TRBJ1-1; tentative D call: TRBD1 (5 bases). V shed 2 bases and J shed 0 bases, with 13 bases lying between them. Germline loops: CDR1 MNHNY, CDR2 SVGAGI (reference sequence). There are 16 residues in the CDR3. The CDR3, as DNA: TGTGCCAGCAGTTACGGGGGTGGCAGGGTGAACACTGAAGCTTTCTTT. It specifies CASSYGGGRVNTEAFF.

For this clonotype: It may be a read error: a sequence one base away is much more abundant. This chain connects TRBV6-4 to TRBJ2-3; 9 bases map to TRBD1. V was clipped by 8 bases and J by 8 bases; unmatched bases: 14. The CDR3 has 15 residues. Germline values: CDR1 MRHNA, CDR2 SNTAGT. The CDR3: CASGETGGALGTQYF. The CDR3 DNA reads as TGTGCCAGCGGGGAAACAGGGGGCGCATTGGGTACGCAGTATTTT.

V gene TRBV21-1 combines with J gene TRBJ2-3; the table assigns TRBD2, which was not confirmed against the DNA. TRBV21-1 is assigned pseudogene status. This CDR3 has 16 amino acids. CDR3 DNA sequence: TGTGCCAGCAGCAAACTAATTAGGGCCCGCACAGATACGCAGTATTTT. Its translation is CASSKLIRARTDTQYF.

The rearrangement joins TRBV30 to TRBJ2-5; weak D call: TRBD2 (5 bases). V dropped 1 base and J dropped 5 bases, with 8 bases sitting between them. CDR1 GTSNPN and CDR2 SVGIG come from the germline V gene (reference sequence). The CDR3 has 12 residues. CDR3 bases: TGTGCCTGGAGTGAGAGGGTGGAGACCCAGTACTTC. The encoded protein is CAWSERVETQYF. Looking up the rest from reference TRBV30 and TRBJ2-5 gives the full variable domain: SQTIHQWPATLVQPVGSPLSLECTVEGTSNPNLYWYRQAAGRGLQLLFYSVGIGQISSEVPQNLSASRPQDRQFILSSKKLLLSDSGFYLCAWSERVETQYFGPGTRLLVL.

This clonotype was counted many times. This chain links TRBV5-1 with TRBJ2-5; D may match TRBD1 or TRBD2 (5 bases each). Trimming removed 4 bases at V and 5 bases at J, with 18 bases between. Germline lookup yields CDR1 SGHRS and CDR2 YFSETQ. The CDR3 is 15 amino acids. The chain's CDR3 is CASSPESPGSETQYF. CDR3 in DNA: TGCGCCAGCAGCCCCGAGTCCCCAGGGAGCGAGACCCAGTACTTC.

This sequence joins TRBV14 and TRBJ2-1; no definite D call. The germline V and J ends were trimmed by 1 base and 0 bases, with 7 bases remaining between them. Per the germline V gene, CDR1 is SGHDN and CDR2 is FVKESK. The CDR3 runs 15 residues. CDR3 in amino acids: CASSQVQSSYNEQFF. The CDR3 nucleotides read TGTGCCAGCAGCCAAGTTCAGAGCTCCTACAATGAGCAGTTCTTC.

This clonotype was observed many times. The gene calls are TRBV10-1 and TRBJ1-1; the D is unclear. Germline V gene lookup returns CDR1 WNHNN and CDR2 SYGVQD (reference sequence). CDR3 size: 14 residues. Trimming removed 2 bases from V and 4 bases from J, with 11 bases in between. CDR3 bases: TGCGCCAGCAGTGAGCGAGGGTTGGCCACTGAAGCTTTCTTT. Translating it yields CASSERGLATEAFF.

Concerning this clonotype: A much larger clone lies a single base off, so this may be a read error. The chain uses TRBV29-1 and TRBJ1-1; D call uncertain. This CDR3 spans 15 amino acids. V lost 3 bases, J lost 0 bases, and 14 bases lay in between. Germline assignment: CDR1 SQVTM and CDR2 ANQGSEA. CDR3 region: CSVEAEQWMNTEAFF. The CDR3 DNA reads as TGCAGCGTTGAGGCGGAACAGTGGATGAACACTGAAGCTTTCTTT.

This chain links TRBV20-1 with TRBJ1-3; D is undetermined. The CDR3 contains 10 residues. CDR1 and CDR2 (germline): DFQATT, SNEGSKA (reference sequence). The V end was cut by 4 bases, the J end by 3 bases, with 1 base between. The CDR3 sequence: CSAIGNTIYF. CDR3 bases: TGCAGTGCTATTGGAAACACCATATATTTT.

The chain combines TRBV2 with TRBJ2-3; possibly TRBD1 or TRBD2 for D (5 bases each). Per germline, CDR1 SNHLY and CDR2 FYNNEI. The V end was cut by 10 bases, the J end by 7 bases, with 21 bases between. The CDR3 loop spans 14 amino acids. CDR3 sequence: CATGDPGFTNTQYF. The CDR3 DNA reads TGTGCCACTGGGGACCCGGGATTTACGAATACGCAGTATTTT.

The table lists this clonotype with many counts. V is TRBV12-3 or TRBV12-4 and J is TRBJ1-1; 7 nucleotides match TRBD1. There are 17 residues in the CDR3. Trimming took 5 bases from V and 3 from J; bases not matched to a gene: 15. The CDR3 coding sequence is TGTGCCAGCAGTCCAAGACAGGGAAAAGCCAAAGACACTGAAGCTTTCTTT. Its translation: CASSPRQGKAKDTEAFF.

Of note for this clonotype: This may be a read error, as it is one base from a much larger clone. This rearrangement joins TRBV3-1 to TRBJ2-7; 10 nucleotides line up with TRBD1. The CDR3 runs 15 residues. Germline values: CDR1 LGHDT, CDR2 YNNKEL (reference sequence). V lost 1 base to trimming and J lost 1 base; unmatched junction nucleotides: 1. In DNA form, the CDR3 reads TGTGCCAGCAGCCAAGGGGACAGGGGTTCCTACGAGCAGTACTTC. Its translation: CASSQGDRGSYEQYF.

This clonotype was detected many times. The rearrangement joins TRBV20-1 to TRBJ2-1; a possible D gene is TRBD2 (5 bases). Trimming shortened V by 0 bases and J by 10 bases, and 10 bases separated the two germline ends. This CDR3 comprises 12 residues. Germline loops: CDR1 DFQATT, CDR2 SNEGSKA (reference sequence). The CDR3 reads CSARDRSGEQFF. In DNA, the CDR3 is TGCAGTGCTAGAGATCGATCGGGGGAGCAGTTCTTC.

This clonotype has more than one count but fewer than ten. CDR3 bases: TGCGCCAGCAGCCCGACAGGGTTTGAAGCTTTCTTT. Protein product: CASSPTGFEAFF. The V call is TRBV4-1, the J call TRBJ1-1; 7 bases align to TRBD1. The germline CDR1 and CDR2 sequences are MGHRA and YSYEKL. The CDR3 is 12 residues long. The junction had 3 bases not matched to a gene; V was cut back by 4 bases and J by 7 bases.